One sample yielded the 22 T cell receptor beta chains listed below, sequenced in a study of T cell responses to AZD1222 COVID-19 vaccine. Measured with immunoSEQ multiplex PCR; TCRdb has only the in-frame clones, and not every one. The repertoire includes approximately 130,000 clones, 85% to 95% of them detected once, and about 0.86% sits in the top ten. Sequences were derived from peripheral blood, sampled on day 0 of AZD1222 vaccination. The receptors here all came from an adult in good health.

This clone came up once. The rearrangement joins TRBV2 to TRBJ2-7; TRBD2 is a possible D gene (5 bases). Germline V gene lookup returns CDR1 SNHLY and CDR2 FYNNEI. Trimming left V 3 bases short and J 4 bases short, with 16 bases between. The CDR3 extends over 15 amino acids. The CDR3 sequence: CASSENTLRTYEQYF. The DNA of the CDR3 is TGTGCCAGCAGTGAGAACACCCTGAGGACTTACGAGCAGTACTTC.

The rearrangement joins TRBV7-9 to TRBJ2-1, with D unresolved. The CDR3 runs 12 residues. Germline lookup yields CDR1 SEHNR and CDR2 FQNEAQ (reference sequence). The V end lost 2 bases, the J end lost 8 bases, and 7 bases lay between the germline ends. CDR3 protein: CASSLRGYEQFF. Here the CDR3 DNA reads TGTGCCAGCAGCTTACGAGGATATGAGCAGTTCTTC.

This rearrangement joins TRBV20-1 to TRBJ1-2; a possible D gene is TRBD1 (5 bases). V was clipped by 3 bases and J by 2 bases, with 13 bases between them. Germline loops: CDR1 DFQATT, CDR2 SNEGSKA (reference sequence). This CDR3 has 14 amino acids. The CDR3 loop reads CSASGGTANYGYTF. CDR3 sequence (DNA): TGCAGTGCTAGTGGCGGGACCGCGAACTATGGCTACACCTTC.

This rearrangement joins TRBV5-4 to TRBJ2-5, with D perhaps being TRBD1 or TRBD2 (9 bases each). Between the trimmed V and J ends, which lost 4 bases and 1 base, there was a span of 20 bases. CDR1 SGHNT and CDR2 YYREEE come from the germline V gene (reference sequence). The CDR3 totals 17 residues. Here the CDR3 reads CASSNAGGTGPQETQYF. The CDR3, as DNA: TGTGCCAGCAGCAACGCGGGGGGGACAGGGCCCCAAGAGACCCAGTACTTC.

Concerning this clone: Other DNA sequences of this sample code for an identical CDR3. This sequence joins TRBV19 and TRBJ1-2; tentatively, D is TRBD1 (6 bases). V lost 9 bases and J lost 2, with 13 bases in between. Germline V gives CDR1 LNHDA, CDR2 SQIVND (reference sequence). This CDR3 region has 13 residues. CDR3 sequence reads: CASRTELNYGYTF. The DNA of the CDR3 is TGTGCCAGCAGGACAGAGTTAAACTATGGCTACACCTTC.

V usage is TRBV18 and J usage is TRBJ2-7; D remains unclear. This CDR3 has 15 residues. Germline V gene sequence: CDR1 KGHSH, CDR2 LQKENI. V shed 2 bases and J shed 3 bases, with 14 bases lying between them. The CDR3 nucleotides are TGTGCCAGCTCACCATCTTACCAGGATTACTACGAGCAGTACTTC. This gives the protein CASSPSYQDYYEQYF.

J is TRBJ1-1 and V is TRBV6-5, with no clear D. The germline CDR1 and CDR2 sequences are MNHEY and SVGAGI. V was clipped by 6 bases and J by 0 bases, with 8 bases between them. CDR3 size: 13 residues. The CDR3 reads CASRVTVNTEAFF. The CDR3 region has the DNA TGTGCCAGCAGGGTCACAGTGAACACTGAAGCTTTCTTT.

This chain connects TRBV18 to TRBJ1-5; 8 positions agree with TRBD1. V shed 3 bases, J shed 5 bases, and the junction held 6 bases outside the gene matches. Germline V gene lookup returns CDR1 KGHSH and CDR2 LQKENI. The CDR3 length is 15 residues. The CDR3 here is CASSPNRGRDQPQHF. Here the CDR3 DNA reads TGTGCCAGCTCACCCAACAGGGGGAGGGATCAGCCCCAGCATTTT.

V gene TRBV3-1 (or the pseudogene TRBV3-2) combines with J gene TRBJ1-1, with unresolved D. The V end was cut by 8 bases, the J end by 0 bases, with 16 bases between. This CDR3 spans 15 amino acids. Germline V lookup: CDR1 LGHDT, CDR2 YNNKEL (reference sequence). The CDR3 coding sequence is TGTGCCAGCTCCCTCACCGGACGGATGAACACTGAAGCTTTCTTT. Its translation is CASSLTGRMNTEAFF.

This sequence joins TRBV7-8 and TRBJ1-5; TRBD1 matches 7 bases. Trimming at V came to 5 bases and at J to 4 bases, leaving 5 bases not matched to a gene. Per the germline V gene, CDR1 is SGHVS and CDR2 is FQNEAQ. There are 14 residues in the CDR3. The CDR3 bases are TGTGCCAGCAGCCCAACAGGGGCGAATCAGCCCCAGCATTTT. Amino acids: CASSPTGANQPQHF.

The chain joins TRBV20-1 to TRBJ1-1; D is unresolved. The CDR3 runs to 11 residues. Trimming shortened V by 0 bases and J by 8 bases, and 7 bases separated the two germline ends. CDR1 DFQATT and CDR2 SNEGSKA come from the germline V gene (reference sequence). The CDR3 loop reads CSARDHVEAFF. The CDR3, as DNA: TGCAGTGCTAGAGATCATGTCGAAGCTTTCTTT.

The rearrangement joins TRBV10-2 to TRBJ1-2; no definite D call. V lost 6 bases to trimming and J lost 5 bases, with 10 bases between them. Germline V gives CDR1 WSHSY, CDR2 SAAADI. CDR3 length equals 12 residues. CDR3 nucleotide sequence: TGCGCCAGCAGAGGAGATCGATATGGCTACACCTTC. This gives the protein CASRGDRYGYTF.

The rearrangement links TRBV4-1 to TRBJ2-1; perhaps TRBD1 as D (6 bases). CDR1 and CDR2 (germline): MGHRA, YSYEKL. The length of the CDR3 is 15 residues. Trimming cost V 0 bases and J 9 bases, with 15 bases left between them. CDR3 region: CASSQDLAGVGEQFF. The CDR3 coding sequence is TGCGCCAGCAGCCAAGACCTCGCAGGGGTGGGTGAGCAGTTCTTC.

V and J are TRBV5-5 and TRBJ1-5; possible D gene TRBD1, 5 bases. V lost 3 bases and J lost 0, with 16 bases in between. Germline V gene data show CDR1 as SGHKS and CDR2 as YYEKEE (reference sequence). The CDR3 is 17 amino acids. Here the CDR3 DNA reads TGTGCCAGCAGCTCGGTATGGGACCCGCATAGCAATCAGCCCCAGCATTTT. Amino acid sequence: CASSSVWDPHSNQPQHF.

V usage is TRBV15 and J usage is TRBJ2-5, with 11 bases lining up with TRBD2. CDR1 and CDR2 (germline): LNHNV, YYDKDF (reference sequence). V shed 1 base and J 2 bases; nucleotides not matched to a gene: 9. The length of the CDR3 is 18 residues. CDR3 sequence: CATSRVPLAGGRQETQYF. In DNA form, the CDR3 reads TGTGCCACCAGCAGAGTGCCGCTAGCGGGGGGACGACAAGAGACCCAGTACTTC.

The chain employs TRBV7-6 and TRBJ1-2, with D perhaps matching TRBD1 (5 bases). The V end was cut by 0 bases, the J end by 4 bases, with 12 bases between. Per germline, CDR1 SGHVS and CDR2 FNYEAQ. The CDR3 is 15 amino acids. This chain's CDR3 is CASSLAPGSGYGYTF. The CDR3 DNA sequence: TGTGCCAGCAGCTTAGCCCCAGGGTCTGGCTATGGCTACACCTTC.

The chain joins TRBV7-9 to TRBJ1-1; 7 bases are a match to TRBD1. V lost 10 bases to trimming and J lost 7 bases; unmatched junction nucleotides: 15. CDR1 and CDR2 from the germline V gene are SEHNR and FQNEAQ (reference sequence). The CDR3 has 14 residues. The CDR3 sequence is CATTTGQVKIEAFF. In DNA, the CDR3 is TGTGCCACTACCACCGGACAGGTGAAGATTGAAGCTTTCTTT.

The gene calls are TRBV4-1 and TRBJ1-3, with TRBD1 as a possible D gene (5 bases). Between the trimmed V and J ends, which lost 0 bases and 4 bases, there was a span of 13 bases. The CDR3 is 16 amino acids. Germline-derived CDR1 and CDR2 are MGHRA and YSYEKL. The CDR3 loop is CASSQDQGGGGNTIYF. The CDR3, as DNA: TGCGCCAGCAGCCAAGATCAGGGTGGGGGAGGAAACACCATATATTTT.

This chain's CDR3 is CASSPPPGSGGAVWNEQFF. The CDR3 DNA is TGTGCCAGCAGCCCCCCCCCGGGGAGCGGGGGGGCAGTATGGAATGAGCAGTTCTTC. V and J are TRBV7-9 and TRBJ2-1; 10 bases agree with TRBD2. Unmatched junction bases numbered 20, after V lost 5 bases and J lost 7 bases. Per germline, CDR1 SEHNR and CDR2 FQNEAQ (reference sequence). This CDR3 contains 19 residues.

The chain carries TRBV18 and TRBJ1-2; no clear D. Trimming pared 0 bases from V and 1 base from J, leaving 9 bases between. Germline V lookup: CDR1 KGHSH, CDR2 LQKENI. This CDR3 region has 15 residues. DNA for the CDR3: TGTGCCAGCTCACCACCAGCCATAATTAACTATGGCTACACCTTC. Its translation: CASSPPAIINYGYTF.

Here the CDR3 DNA reads TGTGCCAGCTCACCATTCGGGGACCCTGGAAACACCATATATTTT. This encodes CASSPFGDPGNTIYF. The chain is built from TRBV18 and TRBJ1-3; D might be TRBD1 (5 bases). The CDR3 runs to 15 residues. V lost 2 bases, J lost 2 bases, and 10 bases lay in between. Germline CDR1 is KGHSH and CDR2 is LQKENI.

The chain has TRBV19 and TRBJ1-2; TRBD1 is a possible D gene (5 bases). The length of the CDR3 is 12 residues. The V and J ends lost 5 bases and 8 bases respectively, with 12 bases between them. CDR1 and CDR2 (germline): LNHDA, SQIVND (reference sequence). CDR3 nucleotide sequence: TGTGCCAGTAGTGTCCAGGGCAGAGGCTACACCTTC. Translation: CASSVQGRGYTF.